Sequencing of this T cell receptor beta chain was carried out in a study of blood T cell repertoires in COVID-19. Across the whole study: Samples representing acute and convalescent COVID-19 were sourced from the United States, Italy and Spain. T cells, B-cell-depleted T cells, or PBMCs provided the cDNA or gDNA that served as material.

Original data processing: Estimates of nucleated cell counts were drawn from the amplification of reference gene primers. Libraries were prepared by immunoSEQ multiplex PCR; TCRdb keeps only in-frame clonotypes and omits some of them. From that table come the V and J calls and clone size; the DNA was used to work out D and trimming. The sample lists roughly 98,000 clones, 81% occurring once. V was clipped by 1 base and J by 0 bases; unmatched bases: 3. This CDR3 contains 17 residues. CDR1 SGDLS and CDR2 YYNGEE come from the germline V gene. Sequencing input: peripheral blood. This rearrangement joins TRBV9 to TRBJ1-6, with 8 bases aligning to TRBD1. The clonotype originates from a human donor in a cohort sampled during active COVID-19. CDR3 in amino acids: CASSVRDRGSYNSPLHF. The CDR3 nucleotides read TGTGCCAGCAGCGTAAGAGACAGGGGCTCCTATAATTCACCCCTCCACTTT.